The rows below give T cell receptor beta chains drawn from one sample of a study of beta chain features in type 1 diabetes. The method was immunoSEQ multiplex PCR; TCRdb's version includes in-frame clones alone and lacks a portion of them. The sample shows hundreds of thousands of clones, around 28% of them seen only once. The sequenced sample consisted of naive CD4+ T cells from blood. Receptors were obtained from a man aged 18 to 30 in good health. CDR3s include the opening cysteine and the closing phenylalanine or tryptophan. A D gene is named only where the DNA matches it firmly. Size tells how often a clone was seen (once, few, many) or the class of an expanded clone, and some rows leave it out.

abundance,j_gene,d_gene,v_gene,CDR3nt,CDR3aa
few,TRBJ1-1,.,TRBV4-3,TGCGCCAGCAGCCAAGGGATCCGACAGCGAAAACTTTACACTGAAGCTTTCTTT,CASSQGIRQRKLYTEAFF
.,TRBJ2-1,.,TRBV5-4,TGTGCCAGCAGCTCGGCTAGCGCAAGCTCCTACAATGAGCAGTTCTTC,CASSSASASSYNEQFF
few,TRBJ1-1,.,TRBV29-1,TGCAGCGCGGATAACGGACAAACTTTCTTT,CSADNGQTFF
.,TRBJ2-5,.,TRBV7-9,TGTGCCAGCAGCGAAGAAGAGACCCAGTACTTC,CASSEEETQYF
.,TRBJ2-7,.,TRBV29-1,TGCAGCGTTGATCTGGCGGGGACCTACGAGCAGTACTTC,CSVDLAGTYEQYF
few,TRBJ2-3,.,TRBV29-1,TGCAGCGTTGTGGGGGCAGGGGATGGCACAGATACGCAGTATTTT,CSVVGAGDGTDTQYF
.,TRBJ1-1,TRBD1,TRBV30,TGTGCCTGGAGTGTTCGACAGGGTGGAGGCGCTGAAGCTTTCTTT,CAWSVRQGGGAEAFF
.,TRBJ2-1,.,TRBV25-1,TGTGCCAGCAGTGAGCCTTTCTCCTACAATGAGCAGTTCTTC,CASSEPFSYNEQFF
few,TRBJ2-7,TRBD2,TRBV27,TGTGCCAGCAGTATAGCGGGAGGGACCTACGAGCAGTACTTC,CASSIAGGTYEQYF
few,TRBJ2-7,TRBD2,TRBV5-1,TGCGCCAGCTCAACCGCTAGCGGGAGCTACGAGCAGTACTTC,CASSTASGSYEQYF
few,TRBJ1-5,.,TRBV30,TGTGCCGCCGGACGACGCCAGCCCCAGCATTTT,CAAGRRQPQHF
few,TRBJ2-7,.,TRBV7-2,TGTGCCAGCAGCCGATTATCCGGGACCTACTCCTACGAGCAGTACTTC,CASSRLSGTYSYEQYF
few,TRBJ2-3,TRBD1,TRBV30,TGTGCCTGGAGTGATGGACAGGCCACAGATACGCAGTATTTT,CAWSDGQATDTQYF
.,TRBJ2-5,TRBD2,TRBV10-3,TGTGCCATCAGTCCTCGGCGGGAGGGGGAGACCCAGTACTTC,CAISPRREGETQYF
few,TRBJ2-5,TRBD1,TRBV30,TGTGCCTGGAGAGGACAGGTCGCCCAAGAGACCCAGTACTTC,CAWRGQVAQETQYF
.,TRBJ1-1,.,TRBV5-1,TGCGCCAGCAGCTTGGGCAGGGTGAACACTGAAGCTTTCTTT,CASSLGRVNTEAFF
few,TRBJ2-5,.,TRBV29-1,TGCAGCGTTGCAGAGGTTCCTAGGGAGACCCAGTACTTC,CSVAEVPRETQYF
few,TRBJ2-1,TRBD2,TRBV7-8,TGTGCCAGCAGGGTAGCGTGGCTAGCGGGAGGTGAGCAGTTCTTC,CASRVAWLAGGEQFF
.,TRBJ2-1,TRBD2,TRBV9,TGTGCCAGCAGCGTAGGTGCGGGAGGGGGAAATGAGCAGTTCTTC,CASSVGAGGGNEQFF
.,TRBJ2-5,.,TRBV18,TGTGCCAGCTCACCACTCGGGTACCAAGAGACCCAGTACTTC,CASSPLGYQETQYF
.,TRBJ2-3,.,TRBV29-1,TGCAGCGTTGTCACAGCGGTCCGCACAGATACGCAGTATTTT,CSVVTAVRTDTQYF
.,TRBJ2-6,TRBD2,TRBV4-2,TGTGCCAGCAGCCGCTCACTAGCGGATGGGGCCAACGTCCTGACTTTC,CASSRSLADGANVLTF
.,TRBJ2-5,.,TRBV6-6,TGTGCCAGCCGGATTAGGGCTGAGACCCAGTACTTC,CASRIRAETQYF
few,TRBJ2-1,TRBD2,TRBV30,TGTGCCTGGAGTGCGGAAAGCGGGAGAAAGTTCTTC,CAWSAESGRKFF
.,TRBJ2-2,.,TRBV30,TGTGCCTGGGGCCCCGACACCGGGGAGCTGTTTTTT,CAWGPDTGELFF
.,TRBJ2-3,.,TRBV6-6,TGTGCCAGCAGTTCCCCCGGGCCAGATACGCAGTATTTT,CASSSPGPDTQYF
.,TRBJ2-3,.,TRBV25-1,TGTGCCAGCAGTCTAGTGCCTCCGGCAGATACGCAGTATTTT,CASSLVPPADTQYF
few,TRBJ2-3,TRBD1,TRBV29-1,TGCAGCGCTGGGACAGGGGCCCCAGATACGCAGTATTTT,CSAGTGAPDTQYF
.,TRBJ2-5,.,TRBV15,TGTGCCACCAGCAGAGATCCGGGAGAGACCCAGTACTTC,CATSRDPGETQYF
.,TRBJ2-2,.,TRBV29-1,TGCAGCGTTGGAGGCTACAACACCGGGGAGCTGTTTTTT,CSVGGYNTGELFF
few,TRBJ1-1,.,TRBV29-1,TGCAGCGTCATAACGGGACGGGAGAACACTGAAGCTTTCTTT,CSVITGRENTEAFF
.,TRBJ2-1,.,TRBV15,TGTGCCACCAGCAGAGACCCGGGAACCTACAATGAGCAGTTCTTC,CATSRDPGTYNEQFF
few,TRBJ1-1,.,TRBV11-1,TGTGCCAGCACCGATCCCTTCAGGGTTTGGTCTGAAGCTTTCTTT,CASTDPFRVWSEAFF
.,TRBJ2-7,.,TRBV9,TGTGCCAGCAGCGCCAATAAGGGGGAGACCTACGAGCAGTACTTC,CASSANKGETYEQYF
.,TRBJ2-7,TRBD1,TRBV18,TGTGCCAGCTCACCGGGACAGTCCTACGAGCAGTACTTC,CASSPGQSYEQYF
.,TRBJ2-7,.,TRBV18,TGTGCCAGCTCACCACCCTACGAGCAGTACTTC,CASSPPYEQYF
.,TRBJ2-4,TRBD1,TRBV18,TGTGCCAGCTCAGAGACAGGGAAAAACATTCAGTACTTC,CASSETGKNIQYF
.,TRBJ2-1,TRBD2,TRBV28,TGTGCCAGCAGTTTTCCTCTTTCCCCTCTAGCGGCATCCTACAATGAGCAGTTCTTC,CASSFPLSPLAASYNEQFF
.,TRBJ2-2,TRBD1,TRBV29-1,TGCAGCACCGGGACAGGGGGAACCGGGGAGCTGTTTTTT,CSTGTGGTGELFF
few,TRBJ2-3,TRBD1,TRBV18,TGTGCCAGCTCACCACCGAGCGGGACAGGGGTCACAGATACGCAGTATTTT,CASSPPSGTGVTDTQYF
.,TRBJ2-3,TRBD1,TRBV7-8,TGTGCCAGCAGCCCACACCAGGGGGCGCGGGGAGATACGCAGTATTTT,CASSPHQGARGDTQYF
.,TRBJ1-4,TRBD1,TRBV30,TGTGCCTGGAGTGTAAGGACAGGGAATGAAAAACTGTTTTTT,CAWSVRTGNEKLFF
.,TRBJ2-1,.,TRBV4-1,TGCGCCAGCAGCCAAGATTCTCGGCTGGCTAGACCCTACAATGAGCAGTTCTTC,CASSQDSRLARPYNEQFF
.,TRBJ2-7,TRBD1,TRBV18,TGTGCCAGCTCTCACCCGGGACAGGGCTACGAGCAGTACTTC,CASSHPGQGYEQYF
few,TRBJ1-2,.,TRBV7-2,TGTGCCAGCAGCTTGGGGCAGGGCTATGGCTACACCTTC,CASSLGQGYGYTF
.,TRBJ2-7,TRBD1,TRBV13,TGTGCCAGCAGCTCTAGACAGGGGGGGCTCGAGCAGTACTTC,CASSSRQGGLEQYF
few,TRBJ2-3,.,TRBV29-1,TGCAGCGTTGAAGATCCTTGGGTAGATACGCAGTATTTT,CSVEDPWVDTQYF
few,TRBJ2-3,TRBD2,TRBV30,TGTGCCTGGAGGGGGACTAGCGACTGGGGCCCCCAGTATTTT,CAWRGTSDWGPQYF
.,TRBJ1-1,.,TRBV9,TGTGCCAGCAGCGTAGAAATGGCTTCGAGGTACACTGAAGCTTTCTTT,CASSVEMASRYTEAFF
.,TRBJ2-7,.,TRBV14,TGTGCCAGCAGCCAAGTCGGGTACGAGCAGTACTTC,CASSQVGYEQYF
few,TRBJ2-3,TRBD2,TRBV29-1,TGCAGCGTTGGGTTCACTAGCGGCACAGATACGCAGTATTTT,CSVGFTSGTDTQYF
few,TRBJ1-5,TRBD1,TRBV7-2,TGTGCCAGCAGCGGCACAGGGGGCAATCAGCCCCAGCATTTT,CASSGTGGNQPQHF
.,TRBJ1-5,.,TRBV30,TGTGCCTGGAGTGACGTGCGGAGCAATCAGCCCCAGCATTTT,CAWSDVRSNQPQHF
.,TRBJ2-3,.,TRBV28,TGTGCCAGCAGTTCTTCCCGGGACAAGGCCTTCACAGATACGCAGTATTTT,CASSSSRDKAFTDTQYF
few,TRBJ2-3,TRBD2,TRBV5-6,TGTGCCAGCAGTGAGCTCCAGCGGGAGGGCCTTCTGGATACGCAGTATTTT,CASSELQREGLLDTQYF
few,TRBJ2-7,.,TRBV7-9,TGTGCCAGCAGCTTAGCGGGAGTGCTTTACGAGCAGTACTTC,CASSLAGVLYEQYF
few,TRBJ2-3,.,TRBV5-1,TGCGCCAGCAGCTTGGAAAGGGGCGCAAGCACAGATACGCAGTATTTT,CASSLERGASTDTQYF
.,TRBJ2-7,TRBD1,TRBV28,TGTGCCAGCAGTTTTCAGACAGGGGCTTTCTCCTACGAGCAGTACTTC,CASSFQTGAFSYEQYF